One sample yielded the 10 T cell receptor beta chains listed below, sequenced in a study of blood T cells in healthy people across ages. PCR was performed a second time for roughly 7 to 12 cycles using a sample-barcoded 5' primer and a J-beta primer mix. Using its own MiXCR run on the 5' RACE reads, TCRdb lists one record per CDR3 protein. The sample records 1.5 million to 2 million distinct CDR3 sequences, 28% being singletons. The sample was blood. These receptors all stem from a woman between 25 and 40 years old in good health.

J is TRBJ1-1 and V is TRBV6-2 or TRBV6-3; D is ambiguous. The CDR3 is 15 residues long. Germline V lookup: CDR1 MNHEY, CDR2 SVGEGT. Trimming left V 5 bases short and J 1 base short, with 14 bases between. CDR3: CASSNHRRTNTEAFF. The DNA of the CDR3 is TGTGCCAGCAGTAACCACAGAAGGACGAACACTGAAGCTTTCTTT.

For this clonotype: One end of the junction is discordant with germline, which a read error may explain. This rearrangement joins TRBV7-9 to TRBJ2-7; D not certain. The better agreement between TRBJ2-5 and the DNA end casts doubt on the J call. The germline V gene encodes CDR1 SEHNR and CDR2 FQNEAQ (reference sequence). The CDR3 sequence is 12 residues long. The CDR3 reads CANSQVSGTQYF. The CDR3 DNA follows: TGTGCCAACAGCCAGGTGTCCGGGACCCAGTACTTC.

The chain couples TRBV6-5 to TRBJ2-1; the D is unclear. The CDR3 runs 15 residues. The V gene lost 6 bases and the J gene lost 8 bases, with 20 bases spanning the gap. Germline-derived CDR1 and CDR2 are MNHEY and SVGAGI. The CDR3 sequence is CASRPPGPLGDEQFF. DNA for the CDR3: TGTGCCAGCAGACCACCGGGCCCCCTTGGTGATGAGCAGTTCTTC.

On this clonotype: One end of the junction fails to match germline, which may point to a read error. The chain has TRBV29-1 and TRBJ1-2; 8 bases are a match to TRBD1. The length of the CDR3 is 15 residues. CDR1 is SQVTM and CDR2 is ANQGSEA in the germline V gene. The CDR3 sequence: CGVERAAGGAEGYTF. Written as DNA, the CDR3 is TGCGGCGTTGAGCGTGCGGCAGGGGGCGCGGAGGGCTACACCTTC.

On this clonotype: One end of the junction does not line up with germline, which may come from a read error. The genes are TRBV6-5 and TRBJ1-2, with a possible D match to TRBD1 (6 bases). This CDR3 has 13 amino acids. Germline lookup yields CDR1 MNHEY and CDR2 SVGAGI. CDR3 loop: CASRVTGSYSYTF. For the CDR3, the DNA is TGTGCCAGCAGGGTAACAGGGAGCTATAGCTACACCTTC.

The J gene is TRBJ1-1, the V gene TRBV30, with D hard to call. The CDR3 totals 12 residues. V lost 4 bases and J 0 bases, leaving 6 bases between the germline ends. The germline gives CDR1 GTSNPN, CDR2 SVGIG (reference sequence). DNA for the CDR3: TGTGCCTGGAACCATATGAACACTGAAGCTTTCTTT. It codes for CAWNHMNTEAFF.

Many counts were recorded for this clonotype. The V and J genes are TRBV27 and TRBJ1-2; D remains unclear. CDR3 size: 13 residues. Between the trimmed V and J ends, which lost 6 bases and 0 bases, there was a span of 8 bases. Germline CDR1 MNHEY, CDR2 SMNVEV (reference sequence). CDR3 bases: TGTGCCAGCAGCTCTGGACCTAACTATGGCTACACCTTC. Translating it yields CASSSGPNYGYTF.

As concerns this clonotype: At one of its ends the junction is not consistent with the germline gene, which may arise from a read error. The rearrangement uses TRBV12-3 or TRBV12-4 and TRBJ2-1; 8 nucleotides agree with TRBD2. There are 15 residues in the CDR3. The CDR3 sequence is CTSNTAGATYNEQFF. The DNA of the CDR3 is TGTACCAGCAACACAGCGGGGGCCACCTACAATGAGCAGTTCTTC.

The chain uses TRBV29-1 and TRBJ2-4; no definite D call. The J call could be wrong; TRBJ2-7 is a better fit for the DNA end. This CDR3 has 17 amino acids. Germline V lookup: CDR1 SQVTM, CDR2 ANQGSEA. The CDR3, as DNA: TGCAGCGCCGAATCTCCCCTTCTGAGCACCTCGGCCTACGAGCAGTACTTC. This sequence encodes CSAESPLLSTSAYEQYF.

This clonotype was picked up a small number of times. The rearrangement links TRBV2 to TRBJ1-1; 7 bases align to TRBD1. Germline values: CDR1 SNHLY, CDR2 FYNNEI. The length of the CDR3 is 15 residues. J gave up 2 bases and V 5 bases, and 8 bases lay outside the gene matches. CDR3 nucleotide sequence: TGTGCCAGCAGTCCAGGGGGTCGGACTAACACTGAAGCTTTCTTT. Encoded protein: CASSPGGRTNTEAFF.